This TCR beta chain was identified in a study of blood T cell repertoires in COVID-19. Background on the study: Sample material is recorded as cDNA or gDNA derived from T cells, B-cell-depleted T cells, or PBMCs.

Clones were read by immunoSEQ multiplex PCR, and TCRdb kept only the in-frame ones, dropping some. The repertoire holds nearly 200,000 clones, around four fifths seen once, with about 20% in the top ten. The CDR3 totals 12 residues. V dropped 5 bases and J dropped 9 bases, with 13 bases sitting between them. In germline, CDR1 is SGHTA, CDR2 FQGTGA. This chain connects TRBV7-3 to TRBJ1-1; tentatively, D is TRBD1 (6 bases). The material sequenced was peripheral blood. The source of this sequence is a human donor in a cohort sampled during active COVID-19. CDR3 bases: TGTGCCAGCAGCAGGGGGACGGATCAAGCTTTCTTT. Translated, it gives CASSRGTDQAFF.